The 15 T cell receptor beta chains below all came from one sample that was sequenced in a study of T cell responses to AZD1222 COVID-19 vaccine. The table came from immunoSEQ multiplex PCR; TCRdb's copy has only in-frame clones and leaves some out. The sample holds about 120,000 clones; around 89% are singletons and the top ten take approximately 6.5%. Sample: peripheral blood, taken 28 days after the second AZD1222 dose. Receptor source: an adult who received the AZD1222 COVID-19 vaccine.

This clone has a single count. This chain uses TRBV28 with TRBJ2-7; D may be TRBD1 (6 bases). Germline CDR1 and CDR2: MDHEN and SYDVKM. Deletions cut 6 bases from V and 3 bases from J, with 15 bases between. The CDR3 is 14 amino acids. The CDR3 sequence is CASRKGQILYEQYF. The CDR3 DNA reads TGTGCCAGCAGGAAGGGACAAATTCTCTACGAGCAGTACTTC.

This clone was picked up one time. The chain uses TRBV9 and TRBJ2-3, with D perhaps TRBD2 (6 bases). Trimming pared 0 bases from V and 0 bases from J, leaving 11 bases between. This CDR3 has 16 residues. Germline CDR1 and CDR2: SGDLS and YYNGEE. CDR3: CASSVVGGLSTDTQYF. The DNA of the CDR3 is TGTGCCAGCAGCGTAGTTGGGGGACTTAGCACAGATACGCAGTATTTT.

V and J are TRBV11-3 and TRBJ1-1, with D unclear. The V end lost 7 bases, the J end lost 6 bases, and 15 bases lay between the germline ends. This CDR3 contains 13 residues. Germline V lookup: CDR1 SGHNT, CDR2 YENEEA. CDR3 sequence reads: CASTSPRYAEAFF. CDR3 nucleotides: TGTGCCAGCACCTCCCCCAGGTACGCTGAAGCTTTCTTT.

This rearrangement joins TRBV25-1 to TRBJ2-7; tentative D call: TRBD2 (6 bases). This CDR3 spans 13 amino acids. Germline V lookup: CDR1 MGHDK, CDR2 SYGVNS. Deletions cut 6 bases from V and 4 bases from J, with 13 bases between. This CDR3 is CASSSGGVYEQYF. CDR3 bases: TGTGCCAGCAGCTCTGGCGGGGTTTACGAGCAGTACTTC.

The V call is TRBV5-1, the J call TRBJ2-7, with 7 bases identical to TRBD1. The trim removed 6 bases at V and 2 bases at J, leaving 8 bases unmatched. This CDR3 contains 14 residues. Germline V gives CDR1 SGHRS, CDR2 YFSETQ. The CDR3 here is CASKATGTTYEQYF. CDR3 coding DNA: TGCGCCAGCAAAGCGACAGGGACCACCTACGAGCAGTACTTC.

This clone was recorded once. The chain carries TRBV7-9 and TRBJ1-2, with no clear D. V shed 5 bases and J shed 8 bases, with 24 bases lying between them. Germline CDR1 reads SEHNR; CDR2 reads FQNEAQ (reference sequence). The CDR3 length is 16 residues. The CDR3 nucleotides read TGTGCCAGCAGCCCGATACTCAGCCGAGCAGGCCCGGGCTACACCTTC. Its translation is CASSPILSRAGPGYTF.

This clone has a single count. The V and J genes are TRBV18 and TRBJ1-1; D gene uncertain. V was shortened by 2 bases and J by 0 bases, with 7 bases between the two germline ends. The CDR3 runs to 14 residues. Germline V gene lookup returns CDR1 KGHSH and CDR2 LQKENI. The CDR3, as DNA: TGTGCCAGCTCACCATCGGGCGTGAACACTGAAGCTTTCTTT. It encodes CASSPSGVNTEAFF.

This chain links TRBV19 with TRBJ1-5, with 8 bases that match TRBD1. Germline V lookup: CDR1 LNHDA, CDR2 SQIVND (reference sequence). V trimming: 5 bases; J trimming: 5 bases; junction bases outside the gene matches: 5. The CDR3 length is 14 residues. Written as DNA, the CDR3 is TGTGCCAGTAGTGCTACAGGGGGAGATCAGCCCCAGCATTTT. This translates into CASSATGGDQPQHF.

This clone came up once. V and J are TRBV7-2 and TRBJ2-7, with a weak D call TRBD2 (5 bases). V lost 1 base to trimming and J lost 3 bases, with 13 bases between them. Germline V gene sequence: CDR1 SGHTA, CDR2 FQGNSA. There are 15 residues in the CDR3. The CDR3 reads CASSLVSAEYYEQYF. CDR3 coding DNA: TGTGCCAGCAGCTTAGTATCAGCGGAGTACTACGAGCAGTACTTC.

The chain employs TRBV7-2 and TRBJ1-1; TRBD1 might be the D (5 bases). V was shortened by 5 bases and J by 8 bases, with 12 bases between the two germline ends. This CDR3 comprises 12 residues. The germline CDR1 and CDR2 sequences are SGHTA and FQGNSA. CDR3 DNA sequence: TGTGCCAGCAGCGCCGGGACGGTAGAAGCTTTCTTT. It translates to CASSAGTVEAFF.

On this clone: The sample carries other DNA sequences with the same CDR3. J is TRBJ2-3 and V is TRBV11-3; D may match TRBD1 or TRBD2 (7 bases each). Deletions cut 5 bases from V and 2 bases from J, with 11 bases between. There are 14 residues in the CDR3. Per the germline V gene, CDR1 is SGHNT and CDR2 is YENEEA. CDR3 sequence: CASSQGGSTDTQYF. CDR3 bases: TGTGCCAGCAGCCAGGGGGGGTCCACAGATACGCAGTATTTT.

This chain uses TRBV3-1 (or the pseudogene TRBV3-2) with TRBJ2-6, with unresolved D. The V end was cut by 0 bases, the J end by 0 bases, with 3 bases between. CDR1 and CDR2 from the germline V gene are LGHDT and YNNKEL (reference sequence). The CDR3 covers 15 residues. CDR3 coding DNA: TGTGCCAGCAGCCAAGATTCCTCTGGGGCCAACGTCCTGACTTTC. This gives the protein CASSQDSSGANVLTF.

This clone showed up just once. V is TRBV5-4 and J is TRBJ2-5; no definite D call. CDR1 and CDR2 (germline): SGHNT, YYREEE (reference sequence). CDR3 size: 15 residues. Trimming took off 4 bases at V and 7 bases at J, with 20 bases between the two ends. The CDR3 protein is CASSLDGPLDGTQYF. The DNA for the CDR3 is TGTGCCAGCAGCCTGGATGGACCGCTTGATGGGACCCAGTACTTC.

The chain has TRBV4-3 and TRBJ1-2, with D maybe TRBD1 (5 bases). There are 16 residues in the CDR3. Trimming removed 0 bases at V and 0 bases at J, with 11 bases between. Per germline, CDR1 LGHNA and CDR2 YSLEER. This CDR3 is CASSQDSGRANYGYTF. Here the CDR3 DNA reads TGCGCCAGCAGCCAAGACTCCGGCAGGGCTAACTATGGCTACACCTTC.

This clone appeared a single time. The chain uses TRBV19 and TRBJ1-5, with a possible D match to TRBD1 (5 bases). The V gene lost 1 base and the J gene lost 7 bases, with 8 bases spanning the gap. The CDR3 spans 13 residues. Germline CDR1 LNHDA, CDR2 SQIVND (reference sequence). CDR3: CASSIAGGQPQHF. The CDR3 nucleotides read TGTGCCAGTAGTATAGCGGGGGGACAGCCCCAGCATTTT.